The 28 T cell receptor beta chains reported below all come from one sample, sequenced in a study of neurological immune-mediated disorders (dated by TCRdb to between 2018 and 2021). The library was made by 5' RACE. The listed sequencing device is Illumina HiSeq 2500. The public reads were quality trimmed at Q25 with fastp and then assembled into clones with MiXCR by TCRdb, keeping productive beta chains. Entries are consolidated by CDR3 protein sequence, retaining the most common genes and DNA. The sample table lists tens of thousands of distinct CDR3 sequences, about 5% of them with a count of one. 2.2% of the sample lies in the top ten. The sequenced sample was PBMCs. The receptors originated from a woman aged 25 to 45 with multiple sclerosis.

In its sample, this clonotype was seen many times. The chain recombines TRBV6-6 with TRBJ1-5; D gene uncertain. This CDR3 region has 12 residues. Germline CDR1 MNHNY, CDR2 SVGAGI (reference sequence). The germline V and J ends were trimmed by 7 bases and 2 bases, with 6 bases remaining between them. CDR3 nucleotides: TGTGCCAGCATGAAGGGCAATCAGCCCCAGCATTTT. Protein sequence: CASMKGNQPQHF.

This clonotype was observed at least ten times. The rearrangement joins TRBV6-6 to TRBJ2-2, with 13 bases identical to TRBD2. With 4 bases clipped from V and 3 bases from J, the junction kept 14 bases outside the gene matches. CDR3 length: 20 amino acids. CDR1 is MNHNY and CDR2 is SVGAGI in the germline V gene (reference sequence). The CDR3 bases are TGTGCCAGCAGTTCCCCAAAAGGACTAGCGGGAGTGGGGTACACCGGGGAGCTGTTTTTT. Translation gives CASSSPKGLAGVGYTGELFF.

This clonotype was detected ten times or more. The genes are TRBV20-1 and TRBJ1-5, with D hard to call. Trimming cost V 0 bases and J 0 bases, with 12 bases left between them. The CDR3 has 16 amino acids. In germline, CDR1 is DFQATT, CDR2 SNEGSKA (reference sequence). In nucleotides, the CDR3 is TGCAGTGCTAGAGATCCCCGAGGCCCTAGCAATCAGCCCCAGCATTTT. Translating it yields CSARDPRGPSNQPQHF.

This clonotype turned up a few times. The rearrangement uses TRBV19 and TRBJ2-1; 11 bases are a match to TRBD2. J lost 0 bases, V lost 6 bases, and 7 bases had no gene match. The length of the CDR3 is 17 residues. Looked up from germline, CDR1 is LNHDA and CDR2 is SQIVND (reference sequence). Here the CDR3 reads CASRASGGRSSYNEQFF. The CDR3 region has the DNA TGTGCCAGTAGGGCTAGCGGGGGGAGGAGCTCCTACAATGAGCAGTTCTTC.

This clonotype has a count of ten or more. This chain links TRBV28 with TRBJ2-1; TRBD2 matches at 10 bases. Trimming cost V 4 bases and J 1 base; bases outside gene matches: 10. The CDR3 extends over 18 amino acids. CDR1 is MDHEN and CDR2 is SYDVKM in the germline V gene. The CDR3 spells CASSSASGSRTSYNEQFF. The CDR3 coding sequence is TGTGCCAGCAGTTCGGCTAGCGGGAGCCGTACTTCCTACAATGAGCAGTTCTTC. The variable domain in full, with the rest retrieved from reference TRBV28 and TRBJ2-1, is DVKVTQSSRYLVKRTGEKVFLECVQDMDHENMFWYRQDPGLGLRLIYFSYDVKMKEKGDIPEGYSVSREKKERFSLILESASTNQTSMYLCASSSASGSRTSYNEQFFGPGTRLTVL.

This clonotype was observed at least ten times. The CDR3, as DNA: TGTGCCAGCAGCTGGACTAGCGGGGGTCACTACGAGCAGTACGTC. This translates into CASSWTSGGHYEQYV. J is TRBJ2-7 and V is TRBV11-2, with 13 bases aligning to TRBD2. The V gene's germline CDR1 is SGHAT and CDR2 FQNNGV. The V and J ends lost 4 bases and 3 bases, in that order; junction bases with no gene match: 3. The CDR3 is 15 residues long.

Comments on this clonotype: A much larger clone sits a single nucleotide away, making a read error possible. The J gene is TRBJ2-7, the V gene TRBV10-3; no clear D gene. Germline CDR1 is ENHRY and CDR2 is SYGVKD. The CDR3 totals 13 residues. CDR3 in DNA: TGTACCATCGCCGCAGCTATTGGGTACGAGCAGTACTTC. Its translation: CTIAAAIGYEQYF.

In this sample, this clonotype turned up many times. This sequence joins TRBV9 and TRBJ1-5; the match to TRBD1 covers 8 bases. CDR3 length equals 17 residues. Per the germline V gene, CDR1 is SGDLS and CDR2 is YYNGEE. V lost 10 bases to trimming and J lost 5 bases; unmatched junction nucleotides: 20. CDR3 in amino acids: CALPAFGEDRVDQPQHF. The CDR3 DNA reads TGTGCCCTTCCAGCATTCGGGGAGGACAGGGTCGATCAGCCCCAGCATTTT.

This clonotype has a count of ten or more. This chain uses TRBV20-1 with TRBJ2-7; TRBD2 aligns across 7 bases. V lost 1 base, J lost 2 bases, and 8 bases stayed unmatched. From germline, CDR1 is DFQATT and CDR2 SNEGSKA (reference sequence). The CDR3 runs 15 residues. CDR3 region: CSARAPLAVAYEQYF. CDR3 sequence (DNA): TGCAGTGCTAGAGCCCCCCTAGCGGTAGCCTACGAGCAGTACTTC.

This clonotype appeared many times. The chain joins TRBV5-6 to TRBJ2-1, with no clear D. Germline CDR1 SGHDT, CDR2 YYEEEE. This CDR3 is 13 amino acids long. The germline V and J ends were trimmed by 1 base and 3 bases, with 5 bases remaining between them. The CDR3, as DNA: TGTGCCAGCAGCTTGCCACGCTACAATGAGCAGTTCTTC. Translated: CASSLPRYNEQFF.

This clonotype was counted a few times. V gene TRBV7-3 combines with J gene TRBJ2-1; 7 nucleotides line up with TRBD1. Germline V gives CDR1 SGHTA, CDR2 FQGTGA. This CDR3 comprises 15 residues. V lost 0 bases, J lost 6 bases, and 5 bases stayed unmatched. The CDR3 reads CASSLTRQGSNEQFF. The CDR3 DNA is TGTGCCAGCAGCTTAACAAGACAGGGTAGCAATGAGCAGTTCTTC.

This clonotype has a count of ten or more. The chain employs TRBV20-1 and TRBJ2-1; tentative D call: TRBD2 (6 bases). Germline V gene sequence: CDR1 DFQATT, CDR2 SNEGSKA (reference sequence). Trimming stripped 3 bases from V and 3 bases from J, with 9 bases between. This CDR3 spans 13 amino acids. CDR3 bases: TGCAGTGCTAGTGGGCGGGACTACAATGAGCAGTTCTTC. Its translation is CSASGRDYNEQFF.

This clonotype has a count of ten or more. The V call is TRBV12-3 or TRBV12-4, the J call TRBJ2-2; 12 bases agree with TRBD2. This CDR3 contains 17 residues. Trimming took 5 bases from V and 3 from J; bases not matched to a gene: 7. The CDR3 DNA reads TGTGCCAGCAGTAAGACTAGCGGGGGCAGAGACACCGGGGAGCTGTTTTTT. Translating gives CASSKTSGGRDTGELFF.

This clonotype was observed many times. The chain links TRBV20-1 to TRBJ2-1; D call uncertain. This CDR3 spans 11 amino acids. The germline CDR1 and CDR2 sequences are DFQATT and SNEGSKA (reference sequence). Between the trimmed V and J ends, which lost 7 bases and 4 bases, there was a span of 8 bases. CDR3 coding DNA: TGCAGTGTGGGCCTTTACAATGAGCAGTTCTTC. Its translation: CSVGLYNEQFF.

This clonotype appeared many times. The rearrangement joins TRBV7-6 to TRBJ1-6, with D unresolved. The V and J ends lost 5 bases and 9 bases respectively, with 11 bases between them. Germline V lookup: CDR1 SGHVS, CDR2 FNYEAQ. The CDR3 has 13 amino acids. CDR3 nucleotide sequence: TGTGCCAGCAGCCTACCGGGTGCTTCACCCCTCCACTTT. This codes for CASSLPGASPLHF.

This clonotype has ten or more counts. The rearrangement uses TRBV7-9 and TRBJ2-5; 10 nucleotides match TRBD1. This CDR3 has 17 amino acids. After removal of 5 bases from V and 3 bases from J, the junction contained 12 bases not matched to a gene. In germline, CDR1 is SEHNR, CDR2 FQNEAQ (reference sequence). The CDR3 spells CASSHLRTGTGEETQYF. The CDR3 DNA reads TGTGCCAGCAGCCACCTTAGAACCGGGACAGGGGAAGAGACCCAGTACTTC.

This clonotype was seen ten or more times. This chain links TRBV27 with TRBJ1-5; 10 nucleotides line up with TRBD1. The CDR3 has 13 residues. V shed 6 bases, J shed 5 bases, and the junction held 1 base outside the gene matches. The germline V gene encodes CDR1 MNHEY and CDR2 SMNVEV (reference sequence). In nucleotides, the CDR3 is TGTGCCAGCAGGGGACAGGGGTATCAGCCCCAGCATTTT. The encoded protein is CASRGQGYQPQHF.

Many counts were recorded for this clonotype. This rearrangement joins TRBV14 to TRBJ1-1; D possibly corresponds to TRBD1 (5 bases). There are 16 residues in the CDR3. V lost 0 bases and J lost 3, with 14 bases in between. Per germline, CDR1 SGHDN and CDR2 FVKESK. The CDR3 sequence is CASSQDMGRLDTEAFF. CDR3 nucleotides: TGTGCCAGCAGCCAAGACATGGGGCGCCTGGACACTGAAGCTTTCTTT.

This clonotype was detected a few times. V gene TRBV20-1 combines with J gene TRBJ2-4, with a tentative D call TRBD2 (6 bases). Germline V gene lookup returns CDR1 DFQATT and CDR2 SNEGSKA (reference sequence). The CDR3 is 15 residues long. The V end was cut by 3 bases, the J end by 1 base, with 13 bases between. The CDR3 loop is CSASPGRWAKNIQYF. In DNA, the CDR3 is TGCAGTGCTAGCCCCGGGAGATGGGCCAAAAACATTCAGTACTTC.

This clonotype was counted at least ten times. The CDR3 reads CSARVGRLSSYNSPLHF. The CDR3 nucleotides read TGCAGTGCTAGAGTGGGCAGGTTGAGCTCCTATAATTCACCCCTCCACTTT. This chain uses TRBV20-1 with TRBJ1-6; D is unclear. This CDR3 contains 17 residues. Germline-derived CDR1 and CDR2 are DFQATT and SNEGSKA (reference sequence). V shed 1 base and J shed 0 bases, with 13 bases lying between them.

This clonotype was detected many times. V is TRBV14 and J is TRBJ2-1, with 8 bases lining up with TRBD1. V lost 7 bases, J lost 9 bases, and 11 bases stayed unmatched. Germline V gene data show CDR1 as SGHDN and CDR2 as FVKESK. The CDR3 runs to 14 residues. CDR3 sequence: CASNRQGPLGEQFF. Here the CDR3 DNA reads TGTGCCAGCAACCGACAGGGGCCCCTGGGTGAGCAGTTCTTC.

In its sample, this clonotype was seen many times. V and J are TRBV12-3 or TRBV12-4 and TRBJ2-3; either TRBD1 or TRBD2 may supply D (6 bases each). The CDR3 has 16 residues. Trimming took off 6 bases at V and 3 bases at J, with 19 bases between the two ends. CDR3 residues: CASSPRGAGFTDTQYF. Here the CDR3 DNA reads TGTGCCAGCAGCCCTAGGGGGGCGGGTTTTACAGATACGCAGTATTTT.

V gene TRBV9 combines with J gene TRBJ1-2, with TRBD1 as a possible D gene (5 bases). Germline V CDR1 and CDR2: SGDLS, YYNGEE. The V gene lost 4 bases and the J gene lost 5 bases, with 9 bases spanning the gap. This CDR3 is 12 amino acids long. CDR3 protein: CASSLPGYGYTF. The CDR3 DNA sequence: TGTGCCAGCAGCCTTCCAGGGTATGGCTACACCTTC.

This clonotype was seen ten or more times. V and J are TRBV3-1 and TRBJ2-7; D is possibly TRBD2 (7 bases). The CDR3 length is 13 residues. The germline gives CDR1 LGHDT, CDR2 YNNKEL (reference sequence). Trimming shortened V by 4 bases and J by 6 bases, and 13 bases separated the two germline ends. CDR3 protein: CASSLRGAREQYV. DNA for the CDR3: TGTGCCAGCAGCCTTCGGGGGGCTCGCGAGCAGTACGTC.

This clonotype was counted at least ten times. The rearrangement links TRBV28 to TRBJ2-7; 7 bases map to TRBD2. CDR3 size: 14 residues. V was clipped by 9 bases and J by 1 base; unmatched bases: 9. The germline CDR1 and CDR2 sequences are MDHEN and SYDVKM. The CDR3 DNA reads TGTGCCAGTCAGTCGAGCGGGACTTCCTACGAGCAGTACTTC. Translation gives CASQSSGTSYEQYF.

V is TRBV7-8 and J is TRBJ1-3; D remains ambiguous. Deletions cut 3 bases from V and 1 base from J, with 10 bases between. This CDR3 is 15 amino acids long. The germline V gene has CDR1 SGHVS and CDR2 FQNEAQ. CDR3: CASSFPGGSGNTIYF. The CDR3 DNA is TGTGCCAGCAGCTTTCCTGGAGGATCTGGAAACACCATATATTTT.

This clonotype was observed at least ten times. The chain employs TRBV7-2 and TRBJ2-1; D not certain. V dropped 1 base and J dropped 3 bases, with 10 bases sitting between them. There are 15 residues in the CDR3. Germline CDR1 reads SGHTA; CDR2 reads FQGNSA. The CDR3 sequence is CASSLVGGNYNEQFF. The CDR3 bases are TGTGCCAGCAGCTTAGTGGGCGGAAACTACAATGAGCAGTTCTTC.

This clonotype was detected ten times or more. The gene calls are TRBV5-1 and TRBJ2-3; 11 bases agree with TRBD2. The CDR3 totals 17 residues. V shed 2 bases, J shed 2 bases, and the junction held 7 bases outside the gene matches. Germline CDR1 SGHRS, CDR2 YFSETQ. CDR3 nucleotides: TGCGCCAGCAGCTTCCCTCTAGCGGGGGGACACACAGATACGCAGTATTTT. This encodes CASSFPLAGGHTDTQYF.